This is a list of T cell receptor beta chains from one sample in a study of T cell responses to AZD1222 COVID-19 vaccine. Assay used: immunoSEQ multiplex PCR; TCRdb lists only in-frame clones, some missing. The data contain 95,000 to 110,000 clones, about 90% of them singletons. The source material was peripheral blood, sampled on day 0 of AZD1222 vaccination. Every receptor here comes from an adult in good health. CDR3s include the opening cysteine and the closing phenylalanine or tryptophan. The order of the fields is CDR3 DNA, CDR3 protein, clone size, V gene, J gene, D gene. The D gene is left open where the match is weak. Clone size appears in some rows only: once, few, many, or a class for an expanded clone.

CDR3 DNA: TGCGCCAGCAGCTTGTTCCCGGGGACGAACACCGGGGAGCTGTTTTTT; CDR3 protein: CASSLFPGTNTGELFF; clone size: .; V gene: TRBV5-1; J gene: TRBJ2-2; D gene: .
CDR3 DNA: TGTGCCAGCATAGACCTAGCGGGGGGTTCGTACGAGCAGTACTTC; CDR3 protein: CASIDLAGGSYEQYF; clone size: .; V gene: TRBV6-4; J gene: TRBJ2-7; D gene: TRBD2
CDR3 DNA: TGTGCCAGCAGCCTAAACTTAGCGGCGTGGAATGAGCAGTTCTTC; CDR3 protein: CASSLNLAAWNEQFF; clone size: .; V gene: TRBV9; J gene: TRBJ2-1; D gene: .
CDR3 DNA: TGTGCCACCCAGGGAAGGGGACTGAACACCGGGGAGCTGTTTTTT; CDR3 protein: CATQGRGLNTGELFF; clone size: .; V gene: TRBV6-5; J gene: TRBJ2-2; D gene: .
CDR3 DNA: TGTGCCAGCAGTTACTCGAACAGGGGGGAAAACATTCAGTACTTC; CDR3 protein: CASSYSNRGENIQYF; clone size: .; V gene: TRBV6-5; J gene: TRBJ2-4; D gene: TRBD1
CDR3 DNA: TGTGCCAGCAGCTGGAGAAAGGGGGGTGGAGAGACCCAGTACTTC; CDR3 protein: CASSWRKGGGETQYF; clone size: .; V gene: TRBV11-2; J gene: TRBJ2-5; D gene: .
CDR3 DNA: TGCAGCACGAGACAGGCTAGCTCCTACAATGAGCAGTTCTTC; CDR3 protein: CSTRQASSYNEQFF; clone size: .; V gene: TRBV29-1; J gene: TRBJ2-1; D gene: .
CDR3 DNA: TGTGCCAGCAGTGACTTAGAGGAGCGGGGGGGACAAGAGACCCAGTACTTC; CDR3 protein: CASSDLEERGGQETQYF; clone size: .; V gene: TRBV6-4; J gene: TRBJ2-5; D gene: TRBD2
CDR3 DNA: TGTGCCAGCAGTTATCAGGGGATTAACACTGAAGCTTTCTTT; CDR3 protein: CASSYQGINTEAFF; clone size: .; V gene: TRBV6-5; J gene: TRBJ1-1; D gene: .
CDR3 DNA: TGTGCCAGCAGCGTTAGGGGGTCCACTGAAGCTTTCTTT; CDR3 protein: CASSVRGSTEAFF; clone size: .; V gene: TRBV6-5; J gene: TRBJ1-1; D gene: .
CDR3 DNA: TGTGCCAGCAGCCAAGGCTCTCAGGAGTATGGCTACACCTTC; CDR3 protein: CASSQGSQEYGYTF; clone size: .; V gene: TRBV3-1/TRBV3-2; J gene: TRBJ1-2; D gene: .
CDR3 DNA: TGCGCCAGACAGCCCCGGGTAAGGGCCTACGAGCAGTACTTC; CDR3 protein: CARQPRVRAYEQYF; clone size: .; V gene: TRBV10-1; J gene: TRBJ2-7; D gene: .
CDR3 DNA: TGTGCCAGCAGCCCCAGGGGGAGCACTGAAGCTTTCTTT; CDR3 protein: CASSPRGSTEAFF; clone size: once; V gene: TRBV6-2/TRBV6-3; J gene: TRBJ1-1; D gene: TRBD1
CDR3 DNA: TGTGCCTGGAGTGAAAACGCAAATCAGCCCCAGCATTTT; CDR3 protein: CAWSENANQPQHF; clone size: .; V gene: TRBV30; J gene: TRBJ1-5; D gene: .
CDR3 DNA: TGTGCCAGCAGCCTTCTATGGCGGGGGAGCACAGATACGCAGTATTTT; CDR3 protein: CASSLLWRGSTDTQYF; clone size: .; V gene: TRBV3-1/TRBV3-2; J gene: TRBJ2-3; D gene: TRBD2
CDR3 DNA: TGTGCCAGCAGTGACTCCGGGCCCACAGATACGCAGTATTTT; CDR3 protein: CASSDSGPTDTQYF; clone size: .; V gene: TRBV2; J gene: TRBJ2-3; D gene: .
CDR3 DNA: TGCGCCAGCAGCCCCAGACAGGGCCGGAACACTGAAGCTTTCTTT; CDR3 protein: CASSPRQGRNTEAFF; clone size: .; V gene: TRBV5-1; J gene: TRBJ1-1; D gene: TRBD1
CDR3 DNA: TGTGCCAGCAGCGTGAATTGGGGGGCTGAGGAGACCCAGTACTTC; CDR3 protein: CASSVNWGAEETQYF; clone size: .; V gene: TRBV9; J gene: TRBJ2-5; D gene: .
CDR3 DNA: TGTGCCAGCAGTTATGATTCCGGGAGTGGCGACGGCTACACCTTC; CDR3 protein: CASSYDSGSGDGYTF; clone size: .; V gene: TRBV6-5; J gene: TRBJ1-2; D gene: .
CDR3 DNA: TGTGCACTGCGGGTCTACACCGGGGAGCTGTTTTTT; CDR3 protein: CALRVYTGELFF; clone size: .; V gene: TRBV6-6; J gene: TRBJ2-2; D gene: .
CDR3 DNA: TGCGCCAGCAGCAAGGACAGGAGCCGTAATCAGCCCCAGCATTTT; CDR3 protein: CASSKDRSRNQPQHF; clone size: .; V gene: TRBV10-1; J gene: TRBJ1-5; D gene: TRBD1
CDR3 DNA: TGTGCCAGCAGCGCGACAGGGAACCGTCCTGGGGCCAACGTCCTGACTTTC; CDR3 protein: CASSATGNRPGANVLTF; clone size: .; V gene: TRBV2; J gene: TRBJ2-6; D gene: TRBD1
CDR3 DNA: TGTGCCAGCAGCCCCATTGGGGCGGCCGGGGAGCTGTTTTTT; CDR3 protein: CASSPIGAAGELFF; clone size: .; V gene: TRBV7-3; J gene: TRBJ2-2; D gene: .
CDR3 DNA: TGTGCCAGCAGCCCCTTTTTCGGGTACAATGAGCAGTTCTTC; CDR3 protein: CASSPFFGYNEQFF; clone size: medium-sized; V gene: TRBV11-2; J gene: TRBJ2-1; D gene: .
CDR3 DNA: TGTGCCATCTGGGATCCAGCGGGAAGCACAGATACGCAGTATTTT; CDR3 protein: CAIWDPAGSTDTQYF; clone size: .; V gene: TRBV10-3; J gene: TRBJ2-3; D gene: TRBD2
CDR3 DNA: TGTGCCAGCAGCTTTAATGCCGCCGGTTACCTAGATGAGCAGTTCTTC; CDR3 protein: CASSFNAAGYLDEQFF; clone size: .; V gene: TRBV7-6; J gene: TRBJ2-1; D gene: .
CDR3 DNA: TGTGCCAGCAGCAGGACAGGGGGCTGGAAAGATACGCAGTATTTT; CDR3 protein: CASSRTGGWKDTQYF; clone size: .; V gene: TRBV7-8; J gene: TRBJ2-3; D gene: TRBD1